This entry lists 2 T cell receptor beta chains sequenced from one sample in a study of a mutant IDH1 vaccine in newly diagnosed glioma. What these receptors recognize is not known. The time point was: week 5, during vaccination. Every vaccine dose comprised 300 ug of mutant IDH1 20-mer peptide plus topical imiquimod. Assay used: immunoSEQ multiplex PCR; TCRdb lists only in-frame clones, some missing. The profile covers 50,000 or so clones, with about 86% appearing a single time and 6.5% to 9% taken by the ten largest. Material: PBMCs, obtained from a glioma patient whose treatment included an IDH1 peptide vaccine. These receptors all come from a woman between 45 and 60 years old with glioma.

This rearrangement joins TRBV20-1 to TRBJ2-1; the D gene is possibly TRBD2 (7 bases). Germline loops: CDR1 DFQATT, CDR2 SNEGSKA (reference sequence). The CDR3 spans 11 residues. Trimming pared 6 bases from V and 10 bases from J, leaving 13 bases between. The CDR3 DNA reads as TGCAGTGCCCAAGAGGGGGGGGAGCAGTTCTTC. Residues: CSAQEGGEQFF.

DNA for the CDR3: TGCGCCAGCAGATCGGACGTCGGGTCGCAAGAGACCCAGTACTTC. This translates into CASRSDVGSQETQYF. The chain joins TRBV5-1 to TRBJ2-5; D uncertain. CDR3 size: 15 residues. CDR1 is SGHRS and CDR2 is YFSETQ in the germline V gene. V lost 5 bases to trimming and J lost 2 bases, with 16 bases between them. The complete variable domain, with remaining parts taken from reference TRBV5-1 and TRBJ2-5, reads KAGVTQTPRYLIKTRGQQVTLSCSPISGHRSVSWYQQTPGQGLQFLFEYFSETQRNKGNFPGRFSGRQFSNSRSEMNVSTLELGDSALYLCASRSDVGSQETQYFGPGTRLLVL.